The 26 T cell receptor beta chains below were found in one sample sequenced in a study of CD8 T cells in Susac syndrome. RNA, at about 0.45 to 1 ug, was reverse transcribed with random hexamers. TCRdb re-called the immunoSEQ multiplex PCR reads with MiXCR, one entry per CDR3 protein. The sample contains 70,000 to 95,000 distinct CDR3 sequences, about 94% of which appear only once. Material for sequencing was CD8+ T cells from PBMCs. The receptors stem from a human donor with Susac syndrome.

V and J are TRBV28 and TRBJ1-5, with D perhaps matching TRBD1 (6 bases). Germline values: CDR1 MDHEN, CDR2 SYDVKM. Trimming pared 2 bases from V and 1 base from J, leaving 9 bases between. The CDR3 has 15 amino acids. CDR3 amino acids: CASSLVQGSNQPQHF. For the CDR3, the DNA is TGTGCCAGCAGTTTAGTGCAGGGGAGCAATCAGCCCCAGCATTTT.

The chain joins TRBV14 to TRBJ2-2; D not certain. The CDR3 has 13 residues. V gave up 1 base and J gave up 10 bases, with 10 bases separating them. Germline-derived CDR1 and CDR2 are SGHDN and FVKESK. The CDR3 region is CASSQGPRKELFF. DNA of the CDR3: TGTGCCAGCAGCCAAGGTCCAAGGAAGGAGCTGTTTTTT.

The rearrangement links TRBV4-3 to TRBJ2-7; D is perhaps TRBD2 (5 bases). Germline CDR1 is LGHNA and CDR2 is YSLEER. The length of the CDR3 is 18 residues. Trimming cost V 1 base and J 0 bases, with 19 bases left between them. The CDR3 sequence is CASSQGTLKERSSYEQYF. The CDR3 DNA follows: TGCGCCAGCAGCCAAGGGACTCTCAAGGAGAGGAGCTCCTACGAGCAGTACTTC.

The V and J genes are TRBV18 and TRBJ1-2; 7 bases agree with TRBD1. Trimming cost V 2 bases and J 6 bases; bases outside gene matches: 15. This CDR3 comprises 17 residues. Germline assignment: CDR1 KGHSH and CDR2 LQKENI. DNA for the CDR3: TGTGCCAGCTCACCATATGATTGGGAGGGGGCGAAGGATGGCTACACCTTC. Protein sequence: CASSPYDWEGAKDGYTF.

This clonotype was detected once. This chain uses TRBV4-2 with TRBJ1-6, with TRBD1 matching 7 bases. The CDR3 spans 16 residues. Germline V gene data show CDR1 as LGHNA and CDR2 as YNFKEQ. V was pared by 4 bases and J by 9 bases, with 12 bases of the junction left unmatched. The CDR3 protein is CASSRLQGTEVSPLHF. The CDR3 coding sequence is TGTGCCAGCAGCCGACTCCAGGGGACAGAGGTTTCACCCCTCCACTTT.

CDR3 region: CASSSSTLRLAGGYEQYF. CDR3 nucleotides: TGTGCCAGCAGCTCATCCACCCTTCGACTAGCGGGAGGTTACGAGCAGTACTTC. The rearrangement joins TRBV7-9 to TRBJ2-7; 13 bases agree with TRBD2. The germline CDR1 and CDR2 sequences are SEHNR and FQNEAQ (reference sequence). V shed 4 bases and J 4 bases; nucleotides not matched to a gene: 13. CDR3 length: 18 amino acids. Complete variable domain (other parts from reference TRBV7-9 and TRBJ2-7): DTGVSQNPRHKITKRGQNVTFRCDPISEHNRLYWYRQTLGQGPEFLTYFQNEAQLEKSRLLSDRFSAERPKGSFSTLEIQRTEQGDSAMYLCASSSSTLRLAGGYEQYFGPGTRLTVT.

The CDR3 DNA sequence: TGTGCCAGCAGTTTCCATGAGCAGTTCTTC. Translation: CASSFHEQFF. This chain connects TRBV11-2 to TRBJ2-1; D is ambiguous. The V and J ends lost 6 bases and 8 bases respectively, with 5 bases between them. The germline V gene has CDR1 SGHAT and CDR2 FQNNGV. CDR3 length equals 10 residues.

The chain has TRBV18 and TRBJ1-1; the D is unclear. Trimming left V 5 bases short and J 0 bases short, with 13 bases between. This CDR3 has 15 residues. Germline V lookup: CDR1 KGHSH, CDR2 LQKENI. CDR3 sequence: CASSAARYLNTEAFF. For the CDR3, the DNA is TGTGCCAGCTCAGCGGCAAGATATTTGAACACTGAAGCTTTCTTT.

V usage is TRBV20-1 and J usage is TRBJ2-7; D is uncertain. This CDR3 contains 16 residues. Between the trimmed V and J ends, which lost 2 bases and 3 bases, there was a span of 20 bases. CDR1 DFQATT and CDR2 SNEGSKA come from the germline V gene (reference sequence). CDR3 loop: CSARPTSAASFYEQYF. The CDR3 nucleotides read TGCAGTGCTAGACCTACTTCGGCGGCCTCCTTCTACGAGCAGTACTTC.

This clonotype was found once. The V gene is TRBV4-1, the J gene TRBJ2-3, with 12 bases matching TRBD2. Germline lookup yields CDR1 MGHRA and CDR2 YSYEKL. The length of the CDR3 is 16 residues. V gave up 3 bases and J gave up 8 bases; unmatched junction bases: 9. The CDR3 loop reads CASSQSGLAGSGTQYF. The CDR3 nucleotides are TGCGCCAGCAGCCAGTCGGGACTAGCGGGCTCCGGTACGCAGTATTTT.

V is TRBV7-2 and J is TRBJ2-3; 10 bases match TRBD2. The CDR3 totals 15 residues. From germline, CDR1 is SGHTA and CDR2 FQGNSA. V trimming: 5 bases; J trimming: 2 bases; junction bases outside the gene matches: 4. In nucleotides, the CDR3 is TGTGCCAGCAGCAACGGACTAGCGGCCACAGATACGCAGTATTTT. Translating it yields CASSNGLAATDTQYF. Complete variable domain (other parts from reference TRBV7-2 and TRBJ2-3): GAGVSQSPSNKVTEKGKDVELRCDPISGHTALYWYRQSLGQGLEFLIYFQGNSAPDKSGLPSDRFSAERTGGSVSTLTIQRTQQEDSAVYLCASSNGLAATDTQYFGPGTRLTVL.

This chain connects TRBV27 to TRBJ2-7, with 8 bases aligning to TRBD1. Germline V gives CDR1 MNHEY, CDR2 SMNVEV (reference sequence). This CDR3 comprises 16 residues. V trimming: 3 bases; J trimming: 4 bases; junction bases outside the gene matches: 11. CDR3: CASSLGDRPIKYEQYF. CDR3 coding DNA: TGTGCCAGCAGTTTGGGGGACAGGCCGATCAAATACGAGCAGTACTTC.

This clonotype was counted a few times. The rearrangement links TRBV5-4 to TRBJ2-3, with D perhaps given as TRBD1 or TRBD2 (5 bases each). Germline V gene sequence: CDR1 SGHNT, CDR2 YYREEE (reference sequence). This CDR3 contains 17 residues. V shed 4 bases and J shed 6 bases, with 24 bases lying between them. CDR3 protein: CASSVPPPEGLSDTQYF. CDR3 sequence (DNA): TGTGCCAGCAGCGTACCTCCTCCAGAGGGGCTTTCGGATACGCAGTATTTT.

The CDR3 DNA reads TGTGCCAGCACCCTCAACACAGGGGCCAAAACCTACGAGCAGTACTTC. This translates into CASTLNTGAKTYEQYF. V usage is TRBV27 and J usage is TRBJ2-7, with TRBD1 identical over 7 bases. The CDR3 extends over 16 amino acids. In germline, CDR1 is MNHEY, CDR2 SMNVEV (reference sequence). Unmatched junction bases numbered 14, after V lost 7 bases and J lost 2 bases.

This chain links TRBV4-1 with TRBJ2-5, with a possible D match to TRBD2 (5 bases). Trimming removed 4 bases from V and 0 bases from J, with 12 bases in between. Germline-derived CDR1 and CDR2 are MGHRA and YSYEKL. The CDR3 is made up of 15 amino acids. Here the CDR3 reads CASSLGLANQETQYF. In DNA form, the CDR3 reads TGCGCCAGCAGCCTTGGGTTAGCGAACCAAGAGACCCAGTACTTC.

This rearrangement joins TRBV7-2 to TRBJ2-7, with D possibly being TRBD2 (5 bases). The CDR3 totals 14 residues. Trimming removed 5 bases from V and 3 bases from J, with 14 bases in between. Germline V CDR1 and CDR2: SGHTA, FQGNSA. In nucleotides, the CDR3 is TGTGCCAGCAGCCATGCTGGACTCAGCTACGAGCAGTACTTC. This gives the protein CASSHAGLSYEQYF.

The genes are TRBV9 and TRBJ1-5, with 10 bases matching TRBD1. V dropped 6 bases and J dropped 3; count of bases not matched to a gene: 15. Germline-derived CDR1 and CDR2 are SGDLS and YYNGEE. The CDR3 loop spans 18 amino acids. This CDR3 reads CASNNSKGGQGSNQPQHF. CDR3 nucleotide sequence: TGTGCCAGCAACAACTCCAAGGGGGGACAGGGGTCCAATCAGCCCCAGCATTTT.

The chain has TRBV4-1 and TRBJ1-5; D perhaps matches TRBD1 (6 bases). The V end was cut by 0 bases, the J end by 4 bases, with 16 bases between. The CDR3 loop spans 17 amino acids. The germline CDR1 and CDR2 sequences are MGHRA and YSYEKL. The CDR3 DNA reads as TGCGCCAGCAGCCAAGATTCAGCGGGGGCCAAAAATCAGCCCCAGCATTTT. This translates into CASSQDSAGAKNQPQHF.

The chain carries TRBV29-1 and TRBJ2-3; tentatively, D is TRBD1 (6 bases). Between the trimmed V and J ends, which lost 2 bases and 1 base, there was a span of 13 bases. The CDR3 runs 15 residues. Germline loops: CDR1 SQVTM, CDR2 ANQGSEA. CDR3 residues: CSVEKDSPGTDTQYF. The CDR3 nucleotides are TGCAGCGTTGAAAAGGACAGCCCAGGCACAGATACGCAGTATTTT.

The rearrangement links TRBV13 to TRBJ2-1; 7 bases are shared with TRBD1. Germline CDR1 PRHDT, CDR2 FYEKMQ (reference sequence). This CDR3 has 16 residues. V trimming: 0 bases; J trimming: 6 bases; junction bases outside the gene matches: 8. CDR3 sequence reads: CASSLGVGTAVNEQFF. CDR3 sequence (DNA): TGTGCCAGCAGCTTAGGGGTGGGGACAGCAGTCAATGAGCAGTTCTTC.

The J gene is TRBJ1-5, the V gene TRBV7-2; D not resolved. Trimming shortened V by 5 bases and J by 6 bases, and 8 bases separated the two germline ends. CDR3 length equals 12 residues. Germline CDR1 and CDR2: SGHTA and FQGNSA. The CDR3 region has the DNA TGTGCCAGCAGCACGCCAAGTCAGCCCCAGCATTTT. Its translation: CASSTPSQPQHF.

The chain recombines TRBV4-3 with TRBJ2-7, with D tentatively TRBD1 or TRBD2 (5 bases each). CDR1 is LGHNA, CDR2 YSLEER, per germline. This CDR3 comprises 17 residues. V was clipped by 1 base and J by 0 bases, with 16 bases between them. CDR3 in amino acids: CASSQGGKDTYSYEQYF. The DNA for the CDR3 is TGCGCCAGCAGCCAAGGAGGGAAGGACACCTACTCCTACGAGCAGTACTTC.

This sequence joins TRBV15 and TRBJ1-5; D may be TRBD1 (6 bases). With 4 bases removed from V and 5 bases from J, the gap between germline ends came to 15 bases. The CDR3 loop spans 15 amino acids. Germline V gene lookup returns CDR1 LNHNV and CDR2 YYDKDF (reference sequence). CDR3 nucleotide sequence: TGTGCCACCAGCAAGGGGGGGCAGGGCTATCAGCCCCAGCATTTT. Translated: CATSKGGQGYQPQHF.

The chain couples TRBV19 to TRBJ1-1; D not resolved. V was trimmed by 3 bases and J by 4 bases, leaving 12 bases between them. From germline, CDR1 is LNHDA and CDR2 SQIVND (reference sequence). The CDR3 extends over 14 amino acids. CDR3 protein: CASSISAGVTEAFF. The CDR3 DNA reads TGTGCCAGTAGTATCTCCGCAGGAGTCACTGAAGCTTTCTTT.

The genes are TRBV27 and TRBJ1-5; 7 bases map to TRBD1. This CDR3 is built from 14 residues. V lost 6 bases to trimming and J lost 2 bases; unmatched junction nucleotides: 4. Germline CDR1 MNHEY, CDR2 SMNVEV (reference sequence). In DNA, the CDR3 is TGTGCCAGCAGGACAGGGTTGGGCAATCAGCCCCAGCATTTT. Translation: CASRTGLGNQPQHF.

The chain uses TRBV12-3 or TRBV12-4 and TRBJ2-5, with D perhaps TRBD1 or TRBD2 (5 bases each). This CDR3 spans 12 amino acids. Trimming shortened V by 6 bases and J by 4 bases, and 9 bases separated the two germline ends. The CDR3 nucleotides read TGTGCCAGCAGCCGTGGGGGAGAGACCCAGTACTTC. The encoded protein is CASSRGGETQYF.